This TCR beta chain was found in a study of PD-1 blockade in classical Hodgkin lymphoma. Produced via immunoSEQ multiplex PCR; TCRdb's table is partial and in-frame only. This repertoire shows about 50,000 clones, 85% to 90% found once; its top ten account for roughly 14%. The CDR3 covers 17 residues. Germline loops: CDR1 KGHSH, CDR2 LQKENI. V shed 3 bases and J shed 0 bases, with 15 bases lying between them. Time point described: cycle 4 day 1 (C4D1), after 5 to 7 weeks of nivolumab. Each patient relapsed following autologous stem cell transplantation, and prior brentuximab vedotin exposure differed.

The sequence derives from a human donor with classical Hodgkin lymphoma. V and J are TRBV18 and TRBJ1-3; D perhaps matches TRBD1 (6 bases). The sample in question was peripheral blood mononuclear cells (PBMCs), obtained before the fourth cycle of nivolumab. Written as DNA, the CDR3 is TGTGCCAGCTCACCCTCGTCGGGACACAGCTCTGGAAACACCATATATTTT. Translation: CASSPSSGHSSGNTIYF. Combining the CDR3 with reference TRBV18 and TRBJ1-3 gives the whole variable domain NAGVMQNPRHLVRRRGQEARLRCSPMKGHSHVYWYRQLPEEGLKFMVYLQKENIIDESGMPKERFSAEFPKEGPSILRIQQVVRGDSAAYFCASSPSSGHSSGNTIYFGEGSWLTVV.